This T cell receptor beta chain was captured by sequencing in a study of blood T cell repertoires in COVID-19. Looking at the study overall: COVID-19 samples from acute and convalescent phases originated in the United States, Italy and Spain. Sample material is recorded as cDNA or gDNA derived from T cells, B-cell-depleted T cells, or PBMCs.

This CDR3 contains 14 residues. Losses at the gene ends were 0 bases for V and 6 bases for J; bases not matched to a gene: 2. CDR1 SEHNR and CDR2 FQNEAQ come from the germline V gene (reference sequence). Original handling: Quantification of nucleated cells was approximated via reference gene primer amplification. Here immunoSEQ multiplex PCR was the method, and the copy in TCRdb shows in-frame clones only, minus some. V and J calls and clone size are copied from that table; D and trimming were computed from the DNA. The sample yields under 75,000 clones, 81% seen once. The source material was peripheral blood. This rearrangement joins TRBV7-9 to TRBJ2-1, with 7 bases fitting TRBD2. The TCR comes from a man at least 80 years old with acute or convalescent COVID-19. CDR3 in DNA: TGTGCCAGCAGCTTAGCCCTAGCGGTCAATGAGCAGTTCTTC. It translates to CASSLALAVNEQFF.